These T cell receptor beta chains were read from a single sample in a study of blood T cell repertoires in COVID-19. Repertoires were generated with immunoSEQ multiplex PCR, while TCRdb's copy carries only in-frame clones and drops some. The repertoire holds over 45,000 clones, approximately 88% seen once, with about 4.4% in the top ten. The sample was peripheral blood. The receptor source for this set is a man aged 45-65 years with active COVID-19. CDR3s include the opening cysteine and the closing phenylalanine or tryptophan. The order of the fields is V gene, J gene, clone size, D gene, CDR3 DNA, CDR3 protein. D genes are given only for firm matches. Size is stated for part of the rows, as once, few or many counts, or as a class when the clone is expanded.

TRBV12-2	TRBJ1-4	-	-	TGTGCAAGTCGCTTAGGGGACCGGGGGGTGTGGGAAGGCATAACTAATGAAAAACTGTTTTTT	CASRLGDRGVWEGITNEKLFF
TRBV19	TRBJ2-1	-	TRBD2	TGTGCCAGTAGTCTAGCGGGGGGATACAATGAGCAGTTCTTC	CASSLAGGYNEQFF
TRBV6-6	TRBJ1-3	-	-	TGTGCCAGCAGTTACTACGGGTCTGGAAACACCATATATTTT	CASSYYGSGNTIYF
TRBV7-9	TRBJ2-7	few	TRBD1	TGTGCCAGCAGCTTAGCATCCGGGACAGGGACCTACGAGCAGTACTTC	CASSLASGTGTYEQYF
TRBV28	TRBJ1-2	-	TRBD1	TGTGCCAGCAGGCAAAGACAGGGAACCTATGGCTACACCTTC	CASRQRQGTYGYTF
TRBV6-5	TRBJ2-6	-	-	TGTGCCAGCACCAATGGGGGGACTGGGGCCAACGTCCTGACTTTC	CASTNGGTGANVLTF
TRBV19	TRBJ2-3	-	TRBD2	TGTGCCAGTAGTATCGTTGCGGGGGGGCTCGGAGATACGCAGTATTTT	CASSIVAGGLGDTQYF
TRBV10-2	TRBJ2-7	-	-	TGCGCCAGCAGCTTGACAGGCTACGAGCAGTACTTC	CASSLTGYEQYF
TRBV12-5	TRBJ1-1	-	-	TGTGCTAGTGGTTTGAACAGAGGGACTGAAGCTTTCTTT	CASGLNRGTEAFF
TRBV7-8	TRBJ2-1	few	TRBD2	TGTGCCAGCAGCTTAGTTGGGACTAGCGGCTACAATGAGCAGTTCTTC	CASSLVGTSGYNEQFF
TRBV7-8	TRBJ1-2	-	-	TGTGCCAGCAGCTTAGTCTGGGGACATCCGGATGGCTACACCTTC	CASSLVWGHPDGYTF
TRBV21-1	TRBJ1-3	-	-	TGTGCCGCCGGCGAGGAGGCAAACACCATATATTTT	CAAGEEANTIYF
TRBV18	TRBJ2-7	-	-	TGTGCCAGCTCACCACTGGAGTCGGCCGAGCAGTACTTC	CASSPLESAEQYF
TRBV9	TRBJ2-3	once	-	TGTGCCAGCAGCCAAAATCCGGGCACAGATACGCAGTATTTT	CASSQNPGTDTQYF
TRBV7-9	TRBJ2-1	-	-	TGTGCCAGCAGCTCTGGGGGGAATGAGCAGTTCTTC	CASSSGGNEQFF
TRBV3-1/TRBV3-2	TRBJ2-7	-	TRBD1	TGTGCCAGCAGCCGGACAGGGGGCATCTACGAGCAGTACTTC	CASSRTGGIYEQYF
TRBV11-2	TRBJ2-3	-	-	TGTGCCAGCAACCTGGCGGGTACAGATACGCAGTATTTT	CASNLAGTDTQYF
TRBV29-1	TRBJ2-7	-	TRBD1	TGCAGCGTTGAAGTGCCAGGGGGCTTTCGAGGGGAGCAGTACTTC	CSVEVPGGFRGEQYF
TRBV19	TRBJ1-3	few	-	TGTGCCAGTAGTTACCTACAGGGTTCCTCTGGAAACACCATATATTTT	CASSYLQGSSGNTIYF
TRBV5-4	TRBJ1-1	-	-	TGTGCCAGCAGCTTGAGAATATCAGGGGAGCTGAACACTGAAGCTTTCTTT	CASSLRISGELNTEAFF
TRBV4-1	TRBJ2-5	-	TRBD2	TGCGCCAGCAGCCAAGAGCGGGGGAGGGGTGGCCAAGAGACCCAGTACTTC	CASSQERGRGGQETQYF
TRBV7-8	TRBJ1-3	once	-	TGTGCCAGCAGCCCAGGGATCTCTGGAAACACCATATATTTT	CASSPGISGNTIYF
TRBV11-2	TRBJ2-1	once	-	TGTGCCAGCAGCTTAGGGGCAGGGGTGAATGAGCAGTTCTTC	CASSLGAGVNEQFF
TRBV6-5	TRBJ2-7	-	-	TGTGCCAGCAGTTACTCAGTCAGGGGCCACGAGCAGTACTTC	CASSYSVRGHEQYF
TRBV5-6	TRBJ1-5	-	-	TGTGCCAGCAGCCAATTCGGTCCAGGGAATAGCAATCAGCCCCAGCATTTT	CASSQFGPGNSNQPQHF
TRBV2	TRBJ2-5	-	TRBD2	TGTGCCAGCATGCCCCAGCGGGGGCGGGGTAAAGAGACCCAGTACTTC	CASMPQRGRGKETQYF
TRBV3-1/TRBV3-2	TRBJ1-2	-	TRBD1	TGTGCCAGCAGCCAAAATTTCGGGACAGAGTATGGCTACACCTTC	CASSQNFGTEYGYTF
TRBV12-2	TRBJ1-5	once	-	TGTGCAAGTCGCTTCCTTCCCGGGACAGGGTATAGCAATCAGCCCCAGCATTTT	CASRFLPGTGYSNQPQHF
TRBV6-5	TRBJ2-3	-	-	TGTGCCAGCAAAGAAGAGGACTATCGTGGTGATACGCAGTATTTT	CASKEEDYRGDTQYF
TRBV6-5	TRBJ2-3	few	-	TGTGCCAGCCCTCGTACAGATACGCAGTATTTT	CASPRTDTQYF
TRBV28	TRBJ1-1	once	TRBD1	TGTGCCAGCAGTCCCGGGACAGTTATTAACACTGAAGCTTTCTTT	CASSPGTVINTEAFF
TRBV2	TRBJ1-2	-	TRBD1	TGTGCCAGCAGCGGTGGACAGGGCCACTATGGCTACACCTTC	CASSGGQGHYGYTF
TRBV5-1	TRBJ2-1	-	TRBD2	TGCGCCAGCAGCTCCCTCCCTAGCGGGGGCTTCAATGAGCAGTTCTTC	CASSSLPSGGFNEQFF
TRBV18	TRBJ1-3	-	-	TGTGCCAGCTCACCAAGAGACAGACCCTCTAGAAACACCATATATTTT	CASSPRDRPSRNTIYF
TRBV2	TRBJ1-3	-	-	TGTGCCAGCAGTGAAAGGGGATTCTCTGGAAACACCATATATTTT	CASSERGFSGNTIYF
TRBV9	TRBJ1-1	-	-	TGTGCCAGCAGCGTAGATGGGGGGGGCACTGAAGCTTTCTTT	CASSVDGGGTEAFF